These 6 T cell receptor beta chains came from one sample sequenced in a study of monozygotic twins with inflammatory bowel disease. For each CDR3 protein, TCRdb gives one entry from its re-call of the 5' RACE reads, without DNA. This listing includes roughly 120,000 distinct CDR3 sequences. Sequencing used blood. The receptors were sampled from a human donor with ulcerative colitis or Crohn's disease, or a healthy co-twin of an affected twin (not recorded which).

CDR3: CASSLGSTSPEQFF. The chain employs TRBV5-1 and TRBJ2-1; the D call from TCRdb, TRBD2, cannot be confirmed without DNA. Germline V gene lookup returns CDR1 SGHRS and CDR2 YFSETQ. The CDR3 spans 14 residues. Based on the CDR3 plus reference TRBV5-1 and TRBJ2-1, the full variable domain is KAGVTQTPRYLIKTRGQQVTLSCSPISGHRSVSWYQQTPGQGLQFLFEYFSETQRNKGNFPGRFSGRQFSNSRSEMNVSTLELGDSALYLCASSLGSTSPEQFFGPGTRLTVL.

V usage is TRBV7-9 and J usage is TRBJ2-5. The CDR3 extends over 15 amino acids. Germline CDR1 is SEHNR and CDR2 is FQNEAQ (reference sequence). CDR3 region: CASSLYAEFQETQYF. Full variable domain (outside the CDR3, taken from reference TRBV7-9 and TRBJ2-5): DTGVSQNPRHKITKRGQNVTFRCDPISEHNRLYWYRQTLGQGPEFLTYFQNEAQLEKSRLLSDRFSAERPKGSFSTLEIQRTEQGDSAMYLCASSLYAEFQETQYFGPGTRLLVL.

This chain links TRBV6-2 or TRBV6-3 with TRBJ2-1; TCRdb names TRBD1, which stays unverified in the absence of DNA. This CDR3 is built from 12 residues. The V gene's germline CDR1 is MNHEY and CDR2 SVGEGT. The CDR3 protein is CASSFPYNEQFF.

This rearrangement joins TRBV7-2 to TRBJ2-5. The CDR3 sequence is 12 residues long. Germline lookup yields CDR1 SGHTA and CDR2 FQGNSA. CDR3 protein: CASSFGEKTQYF.

This chain's CDR3 is CSARPTQGGRWETQYF. This chain links TRBV20-1 with TRBJ2-5; the TRBD1 assignment by TCRdb is unverifiable without DNA. Germline assignment: CDR1 DFQATT and CDR2 SNEGSKA (reference sequence). This CDR3 comprises 16 residues.

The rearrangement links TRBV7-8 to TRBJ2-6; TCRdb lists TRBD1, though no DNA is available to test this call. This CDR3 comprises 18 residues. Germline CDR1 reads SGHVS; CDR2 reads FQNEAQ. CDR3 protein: CASSRSLGANSGANVLTF.